This T cell receptor beta chain was identified during a study of T cell responses to AZD1222 COVID-19 vaccine. V trimming: 5 bases; J trimming: 5 bases; junction bases outside the gene matches: 4. Germline CDR1 reads SGHNT; CDR2 reads YENEEA. The CDR3 consists of 14 residues. Sequenced by immunoSEQ multiplex PCR; TCRdb stores in-frame clones only, minus some. The sample has under 250,000 clones; about 92% are singletons. Source: peripheral blood, taken on day 0 of MenACWY control vaccination. The clonotype originates from an adult in good health. This rearrangement joins TRBV11-3 to TRBJ2-7; 12 bases fit TRBD1. CDR3 protein: CASSTGTGGDEQYF. CDR3 coding DNA: TGTGCCAGCAGCACCGGGACAGGGGGCGACGAGCAGTACTTC.